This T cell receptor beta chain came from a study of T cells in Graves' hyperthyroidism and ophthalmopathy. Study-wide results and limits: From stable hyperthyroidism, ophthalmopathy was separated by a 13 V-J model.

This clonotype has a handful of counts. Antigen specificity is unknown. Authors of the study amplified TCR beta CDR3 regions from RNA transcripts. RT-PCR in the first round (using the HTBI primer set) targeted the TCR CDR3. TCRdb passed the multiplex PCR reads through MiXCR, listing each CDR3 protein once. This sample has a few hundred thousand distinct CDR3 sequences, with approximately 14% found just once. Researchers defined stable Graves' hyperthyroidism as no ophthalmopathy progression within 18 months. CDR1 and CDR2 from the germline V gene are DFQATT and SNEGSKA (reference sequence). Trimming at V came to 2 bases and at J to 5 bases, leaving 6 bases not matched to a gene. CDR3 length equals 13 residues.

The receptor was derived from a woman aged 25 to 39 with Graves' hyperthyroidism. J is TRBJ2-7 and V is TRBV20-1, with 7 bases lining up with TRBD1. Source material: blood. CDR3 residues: CSARQGGLNEQYF. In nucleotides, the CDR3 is TGCAGTGCTAGACAAGGGGGCTTGAACGAGCAGTACTTC.